The 32 T cell receptor beta chains below all came from one sample that was sequenced in a study of blood T cell repertoires in COVID-19. Profiling relied on immunoSEQ multiplex PCR, and the TCRdb table lists in-frame clones only, not all of them. The sample holds more than 300,000 clones, over 90% seen once. What was sequenced was PBMCs or T cells enriched from blood (not recorded which). The origin of the receptors is a woman aged 25 to 45 who had been exposed to COVID-19.

Notes on this clone: The same CDR3 also results from other DNA sequences found in this sample. Written as DNA, the CDR3 is TGTGCCAGTAGTCCGGGACAGGGGCCTTTCTACGAGCAGTACTTC. Protein sequence: CASSPGQGPFYEQYF. This sequence joins TRBV19 and TRBJ2-7; 10 bases are a match to TRBD1. The CDR3 loop spans 15 amino acids. CDR1 and CDR2 from the germline V gene are LNHDA and SQIVND (reference sequence). V shed 5 bases, J shed 3 bases, and the junction held 7 bases outside the gene matches.

The V gene is TRBV23-1, the J gene TRBJ2-7, with D maybe TRBD1 (6 bases). TRBV23-1 qualifies as an ORF whose function is uncertain. With 0 bases removed from V and 3 bases from J, the gap between germline ends came to 15 bases. The CDR3 spans 16 residues. DNA of the CDR3: TGCGCCAGCAGTCAATCGGAAGGACAGCGAGGCTACGAGCAGTACTTC. It translates to CASSQSEGQRGYEQYF.

J is TRBJ1-5 and V is TRBV6-5; the match to TRBD1 covers 8 bases. The junction had 4 bases not matched to a gene; V was cut back by 7 bases and J by 2 bases. The germline V gene encodes CDR1 MNHEY and CDR2 SVGAGI. This CDR3 spans 14 amino acids. CDR3 sequence: CASKKTGGNQPQHF. The DNA of the CDR3 is TGTGCCAGCAAAAAGACAGGGGGCAATCAGCCCCAGCATTTT.

The DNA of the CDR3 is TGCGCCAGCAGCTTGTCCGGGACAGCCCATGAAAAACTGTTTTTT. Protein product: CASSLSGTAHEKLFF. The V gene is TRBV5-1, the J gene TRBJ1-4; 7 positions agree with TRBD1. V shed 1 base, J shed 6 bases, and the junction held 6 bases outside the gene matches. This CDR3 has 15 residues. Germline V gene sequence: CDR1 SGHRS, CDR2 YFSETQ.

The chain combines TRBV5-4 with TRBJ1-1; no clear D. Trimming stripped 4 bases from V and 4 bases from J, with 11 bases between. Germline-derived CDR1 and CDR2 are SGHNT and YYREEE (reference sequence). CDR3 length: 13 amino acids. CDR3 DNA sequence: TGTGCCAGCAGCGTCGACTTGCGCACTGAAGCTTTCTTT. It yields the protein CASSVDLRTEAFF.

The chain recombines TRBV6-5 with TRBJ1-4, with a tentative D call TRBD1 (6 bases). Per the germline V gene, CDR1 is MNHEY and CDR2 is SVGAGI. This CDR3 has 15 amino acids. Trimming stripped 0 bases from V and 8 bases from J, with 13 bases between. CDR3 sequence reads: CASSYSGGPAEKLFF. In DNA form, the CDR3 reads TGTGCCAGCAGTTACTCGGGGGGGCCCGCGGAAAAACTGTTTTTT.

This sequence joins TRBV10-3 and TRBJ2-1; TRBD2 agrees at 7 bases. Germline-derived CDR1 and CDR2 are ENHRY and SYGVKD. V lost 8 bases and J lost 8; bases outside the gene matches: 9. The CDR3 is 13 amino acids. The CDR3 nucleotides are TGTGCCATCCAGAAGGAGCGGGGAGATGAGCAGTTCTTC. Encoded protein: CAIQKERGDEQFF.

This clone turned up a few times. The junction shows a germline mismatch at one end, possibly a read error. The DNA for the CDR3 is TGTGCCAGCACTCCCCAGGCAGGGCCGACGATCTTC. Its translation: CASTPQAGPTIF. The chain is built from TRBV6-6 and TRBJ2-7, with D maybe TRBD1 (5 bases). This CDR3 has 12 amino acids. Germline CDR1 MNHNY, CDR2 SVGAGI (reference sequence).

The CDR3, as DNA: TGTGCCAGCAGCTTAAGAGGAAATAGCGGGATACAAGAGACCCAGTACTTC. Residues: CASSLRGNSGIQETQYF. The chain links TRBV7-6 to TRBJ2-5; 8 bases are shared with TRBD2. CDR3 length: 17 residues. The trim removed 2 bases at V and 2 bases at J, leaving 10 bases unmatched. Per the germline V gene, CDR1 is SGHVS and CDR2 is FNYEAQ.

The V call is TRBV5-3, the J call TRBJ1-1; 7 nucleotides match TRBD1. TRBV5-3 is placed among ORFs of uncertain function. The CDR3 has 14 residues. Unmatched junction bases numbered 3, after V lost 3 bases and J lost 1 base. CDR3 in DNA: TGTGCCAGAAGCTCGGGACAGAAGAACACTGAAGCTTTCTTT. It specifies CARSSGQKNTEAFF.

V usage is TRBV6-5 and J usage is TRBJ1-1, with a tentative D call TRBD1 (6 bases). The germline gives CDR1 MNHEY, CDR2 SVGAGI. This CDR3 region has 13 residues. V lost 5 bases and J lost 6, with 13 bases in between. The CDR3 region is CASSQYRTAEAFF. The CDR3 DNA is TGTGCCAGCAGTCAGTATAGGACAGCTGAAGCTTTCTTT.

This clone was seen once. V and J are TRBV21-1 and TRBJ2-2; TRBD1, the table's D call, lacks a check against the DNA. TRBV21-1 is designated a pseudogene. CDR3 length: 22 amino acids. The CDR3 is CASSKTVWHSKQTFSNTGELFF. CDR3 nucleotides: TGTGCCAGCAGCAAGACGGTGTGGCACAGCAAGCAGACCTTCTCGAACACCGGGGAGCTGTTTTTT.

The chain combines TRBV27 with TRBJ1-2; D is unclear. CDR1 and CDR2 from the germline V gene are MNHEY and SMNVEV (reference sequence). Trimming stripped 6 bases from V and 3 bases from J, with 14 bases between. The CDR3 is made up of 14 amino acids. This chain's CDR3 is CASRWTEGDYGYTF. As DNA, the CDR3 is TGTGCCAGCAGATGGACGGAGGGAGACTATGGCTACACCTTC.

This rearrangement joins TRBV29-1 to TRBJ1-1, with a weak D call TRBD1 (6 bases). Trimming pared 7 bases from V and 0 bases from J, leaving 12 bases between. Germline CDR1 is SQVTM and CDR2 is ANQGSEA. The CDR3 covers 13 residues. CDR3 loop: CSAPGQLNTEAFF. Written as DNA, the CDR3 is TGCAGCGCCCCCGGACAGTTGAACACTGAAGCTTTCTTT. Full variable domain (remainder filled in from reference TRBV29-1 and TRBJ1-1): SAVISQKPSRDICQRGTSLTIQCQVDSQVTMMFWYRQQPGQSLTLIATANQGSEATYESGFVIDKFPISRPNLTFSTLTVSNMSPEDSSIYLCSAPGQLNTEAFFGQGTRLTVV.

The chain carries TRBV4-2 and TRBJ1-1; TRBD1 matches 8 bases. The trim removed 5 bases at V and 4 bases at J, leaving 9 bases unmatched. Germline V gene data show CDR1 as LGHNA and CDR2 as YNFKEQ. The CDR3 spans 15 residues. CDR3: CASSTLQGVVTEAFF. DNA of the CDR3: TGTGCCAGCAGCACCTTACAGGGGGTCGTCACTGAAGCTTTCTTT.

The chain employs TRBV5-1 and TRBJ1-4; 9 positions match TRBD1. The V segment lost 4 bases and the J segment 8 bases; nucleotides outside the gene matches: 6. Germline loops: CDR1 SGHRS, CDR2 YFSETQ. The CDR3 runs to 14 residues. The DNA of the CDR3 is TGCGCCAGCAGCCCGGGACAGGGAGGCGAAAAACTGTTTTTT. Translation: CASSPGQGGEKLFF.

This clone has just one count. The chain recombines TRBV29-1 with TRBJ2-5; TRBD1 is a possible D gene (5 bases). CDR3 length: 11 amino acids. Germline values: CDR1 SQVTM, CDR2 ANQGSEA. V was clipped by 5 bases and J by 4 bases, with 8 bases between them. CDR3 in amino acids: CSVSRVETQYF. Written as DNA, the CDR3 is TGCAGCGTTTCCAGGGTAGAGACCCAGTACTTC.

The chain uses TRBV4-2 and TRBJ1-3; tentatively, D is TRBD1 (5 bases). Germline values: CDR1 LGHNA, CDR2 YNFKEQ. Deletions cut 3 bases from V and 0 bases from J, with 9 bases between. This CDR3 has 15 amino acids. This chain's CDR3 is CASSQGLLSGNTIYF. CDR3 bases: TGTGCCAGCAGCCAGGGACTCCTCTCTGGAAACACCATATATTTT.

The chain uses TRBV4-2 and TRBJ2-7; weak D call: TRBD2 (7 bases). Per germline, CDR1 LGHNA and CDR2 YNFKEQ. The CDR3 length is 16 residues. V was pared by 4 bases and J by 4 bases, with 20 bases between. CDR3 coding DNA: TGTGCCAGCAGCCGGAGGGGGGGAGAGGGGAATTACGAGCAGTACTTC. This gives the protein CASSRRGGEGNYEQYF.

The chain couples TRBV4-1 to TRBJ1-2; 9 bases align to TRBD1. This CDR3 contains 17 residues. Trimming removed 1 base from V and 4 bases from J; junction bases left unmatched: 10. CDR1 MGHRA and CDR2 YSYEKL come from the germline V gene. The CDR3, as DNA: TGCGCCAGCAGCCAAGGAGTGGGACAGGGTTCTATCTATGGCTACACCTTC. Amino acid sequence: CASSQGVGQGSIYGYTF.

V is TRBV5-1 and J is TRBJ1-1; D not certain. Trimming stripped 4 bases from V and 1 base from J, with 11 bases between. The CDR3 runs to 14 residues. Germline V gives CDR1 SGHRS, CDR2 YFSETQ. The CDR3, as DNA: TGCGCCAGCAGCATCCAGGCCGCGAACACTGAAGCTTTCTTT. Translated: CASSIQAANTEAFF.

CDR3 bases: TGTGCCAGCAGTTTAGGGACAGGGGGCTTGGATGGCTACACCTTC. This translates into CASSLGTGGLDGYTF. V and J are TRBV28 and TRBJ1-2; 12 nucleotides agree with TRBD1. Germline V gene data show CDR1 as MDHEN and CDR2 as SYDVKM. CDR3 size: 15 residues. Trimming at V came to 2 bases and at J to 6 bases, leaving 4 bases not matched to a gene.

The rearrangement joins TRBV7-8 to TRBJ1-2; 12 nucleotides agree with TRBD1. Germline V CDR1 and CDR2: SGHVS, FQNEAQ. V lost 0 bases and J lost 4; bases outside the gene matches: 6. The CDR3 runs 17 residues. CDR3 bases: TGTGCCAGCAGCTTAGCGGGGACAGGGGGCAAGGGCTATGGCTACACCTTC. It specifies CASSLAGTGGKGYGYTF.

This sequence joins TRBV5-6 and TRBJ2-2; tentatively, D is TRBD1 (6 bases). V gave up 2 bases and J gave up 6 bases, with 17 bases separating them. Germline V lookup: CDR1 SGHDT, CDR2 YYEEEE. CDR3 length: 16 residues. In DNA form, the CDR3 reads TGTGCCAGCAGCTTACCCGGGACACGGAGTTCCGGGGAGCTGTTTTTT. It yields the protein CASSLPGTRSSGELFF.

The rearrangement uses TRBV7-2 and TRBJ1-3; the match to TRBD1 covers 8 bases. The CDR3 consists of 20 residues. Germline V gene sequence: CDR1 SGHTA, CDR2 FQGNSA. Germline trimming cut 0 bases from V and 0 bases from J; bases unmatched to any gene: 13. The CDR3 protein is CASSLAHLSRDRYSGNTIYF. The CDR3 bases are TGTGCCAGCAGCTTAGCCCACCTGTCGCGGGACAGGTACTCTGGAAACACCATATATTTT.

This chain joins TRBV10-2 and TRBJ2-3; the match to TRBD2 covers 9 bases. With V trimmed by 4 bases and J by 2 bases, 7 bases remained unmatched. This CDR3 has 16 residues. CDR1 and CDR2 from the germline V gene are WSHSY and SAAADI. DNA for the CDR3: TGCGCCAGCAGTGCCTCCGGCGGGGGGGCCACAGATACGCAGTATTTT. Residues: CASSASGGGATDTQYF.

The chain has TRBV7-2 and TRBJ1-6, with D perhaps TRBD1 (6 bases). CDR1 is SGHTA and CDR2 is FQGNSA in the germline V gene. This CDR3 is built from 16 residues. V was shortened by 5 bases and J by 8 bases, with 19 bases between the two germline ends. In DNA, the CDR3 is TGTGCCAGCAGCCCCCGCAAACAGGGTGCCCATTCACCCCTCCACTTT. This sequence encodes CASSPRKQGAHSPLHF. The full variable domain, completed using reference TRBV7-2 and TRBJ1-6, is GAGVSQSPSNKVTEKGKDVELRCDPISGHTALYWYRQSLGQGLEFLIYFQGNSAPDKSGLPSDRFSAERTGGSVSTLTIQRTQQEDSAVYLCASSPRKQGAHSPLHFGNGTRLTVT.

The J gene is TRBJ2-1, the V gene TRBV5-5; possible D gene TRBD2, 5 bases. Per germline, CDR1 SGHKS and CDR2 YYEKEE (reference sequence). Trimming cost V 4 bases and J 0 bases, with 23 bases left between them. The CDR3 is 19 residues long. CDR3 in amino acids: CASSQITEAESHSYNEQFF. CDR3 in DNA: TGTGCCAGCAGCCAAATAACGGAGGCAGAAAGTCACTCCTACAATGAGCAGTTCTTC.

The gene calls are TRBV5-4 and TRBJ1-1; a weak D match, TRBD1 (5 bases). Germline CDR1 reads SGHNT; CDR2 reads YYREEE (reference sequence). With 1 base removed from V and 3 bases from J, the gap between germline ends came to 10 bases. The CDR3 length is 14 residues. This CDR3 is CASSLQQAYTEAFF. CDR3 DNA sequence: TGTGCCAGCAGCTTGCAACAGGCCTACACTGAAGCTTTCTTT.

The J gene is TRBJ1-1, the V gene TRBV29-1; no reliable D call. In germline, CDR1 is SQVTM, CDR2 ANQGSEA. This CDR3 has 13 amino acids. V lost 6 bases to trimming and J lost 6 bases, with 17 bases between them. The CDR3 loop reads CSVGLLLDSEAFF. The CDR3 DNA reads as TGCAGCGTAGGTCTCCTCCTCGACTCTGAAGCTTTCTTT.

This chain links TRBV29-1 with TRBJ1-2; D uncertain. Trimming took off 4 bases at V and 4 bases at J, with 13 bases between the two ends. The CDR3 spans 13 residues. Germline-derived CDR1 and CDR2 are SQVTM and ANQGSEA. CDR3 sequence: CSVVSGFSYGYTF. CDR3 nucleotides: TGCAGCGTTGTTTCGGGGTTCAGCTATGGCTACACCTTC.

The J gene is TRBJ2-5, the V gene TRBV3-1 (or the pseudogene TRBV3-2), with a possible D match to TRBD1 (5 bases). Trimming shortened V by 3 bases and J by 5 bases, and 22 bases separated the two germline ends. Germline V gene data show CDR1 as LGHDT and CDR2 as YNNKEL (reference sequence). This CDR3 is 17 amino acids long. CDR3 in DNA: TGTGCCAGCAGCCAGCGCTCCCAAACCGGCAGGGTGGAGACCCAGTACTTC. Its protein product is CASSQRSQTGRVETQYF.